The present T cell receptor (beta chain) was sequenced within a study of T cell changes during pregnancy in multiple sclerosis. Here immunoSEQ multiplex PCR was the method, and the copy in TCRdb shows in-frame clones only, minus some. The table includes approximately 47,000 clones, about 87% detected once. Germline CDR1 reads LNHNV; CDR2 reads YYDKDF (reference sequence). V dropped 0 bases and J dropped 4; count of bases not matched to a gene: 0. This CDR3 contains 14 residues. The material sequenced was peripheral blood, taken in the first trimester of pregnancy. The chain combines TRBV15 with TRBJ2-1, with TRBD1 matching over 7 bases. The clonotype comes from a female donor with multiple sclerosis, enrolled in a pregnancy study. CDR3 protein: CATSRDRGYNEQFF. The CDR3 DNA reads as TGTGCCACCAGCAGAGACAGGGGGTACAATGAGCAGTTCTTC.